The rows below give T cell receptor beta chains drawn from one sample of a study of blood T cell repertoires in COVID-19. Only in-frame clones appear in the TCRdb table, and some are missing; sequencing was by immunoSEQ multiplex PCR. The table includes about 62,000 clones, around 91% detected once. Sequenced input: peripheral blood. These receptors originate from a woman aged 55-75 years with COVID-19, enrolled during active disease. CDR3s include the opening cysteine and the closing phenylalanine or tryptophan. Each record gives: clone size, J gene, D gene, V gene, CDR3 DNA, CDR3 protein. D genes are given only for firm matches. Size is omitted from some rows. Given values are once, few, many or a class for expanded clones.

clone size: -
J gene: TRBJ2-1
D gene: TRBD2
V gene: TRBV24-1
CDR3 DNA: TGTGCCACCAGTGTGCCGGGAGGGTCGTACAATGAGCAGTTCTTC
CDR3 protein: CATSVPGGSYNEQFF

clone size: -
J gene: TRBJ1-6
D gene: TRBD1
V gene: TRBV11-2
CDR3 DNA: TGTGCCAGCAGCCTCCGGGACAGGGAGTTAGGATCACCCCTCCACTTT
CDR3 protein: CASSLRDRELGSPLHF

clone size: -
J gene: TRBJ1-5
D gene: -
V gene: TRBV6-6
CDR3 DNA: TGTGCCAGCAGTGGCAGTAGCAATCAGCCCCAGCATTTT
CDR3 protein: CASSGSSNQPQHF

clone size: few
J gene: TRBJ2-7
D gene: TRBD2
V gene: TRBV19
CDR3 DNA: TGTGCCAGTAGTACCTTGACTAGCGGAGCCTACGAGCAGTACTTC
CDR3 protein: CASSTLTSGAYEQYF

clone size: -
J gene: TRBJ1-5
D gene: -
V gene: TRBV6-5
CDR3 DNA: TGTGCCAGCAGTTACTCCGTCAATCAGCCCCAGCATTTT
CDR3 protein: CASSYSVNQPQHF

clone size: -
J gene: TRBJ2-1
D gene: -
V gene: TRBV12-3/TRBV12-4
CDR3 DNA: TGTGCCAGCAGTTTATCTCGCAATGAGCAGTTCTTC
CDR3 protein: CASSLSRNEQFF

clone size: -
J gene: TRBJ2-7
D gene: -
V gene: TRBV4-2
CDR3 DNA: TGTGCCAGCAGCCCGACAAGCGGTACCTACGAGCAGTACTTC
CDR3 protein: CASSPTSGTYEQYF

clone size: -
J gene: TRBJ1-2
D gene: -
V gene: TRBV5-1
CDR3 DNA: TGCGCCAGCAGCTTGGTTCGCGGCGATGGCTACACCTTC
CDR3 protein: CASSLVRGDGYTF

clone size: -
J gene: TRBJ2-7
D gene: -
V gene: TRBV18
CDR3 DNA: TGTGCCAGCTCACCATCGCGGGACTCCTACGAGCAGTACTTC
CDR3 protein: CASSPSRDSYEQYF

clone size: -
J gene: TRBJ1-1
D gene: -
V gene: TRBV18
CDR3 DNA: TGTGCCAGCTCACCGGGAGATAACACTGAAGCTTTCTTT
CDR3 protein: CASSPGDNTEAFF

clone size: -
J gene: TRBJ1-4
D gene: TRBD1
V gene: TRBV29-1
CDR3 DNA: TGCAGCGTTGCCCGGACAGGGCGGAGTGATGAAAAACTGTTTTTT
CDR3 protein: CSVARTGRSDEKLFF

clone size: few
J gene: TRBJ2-7
D gene: TRBD2
V gene: TRBV18
CDR3 DNA: TGTGCCAGCTCACCGAATGTGGGGCGGGAGCTCGGCGAGCAGTACTTC
CDR3 protein: CASSPNVGRELGEQYF

clone size: -
J gene: TRBJ2-1
D gene: TRBD2
V gene: TRBV7-9
CDR3 DNA: TGTGCCAGCAGCTTCTTAGGTAGCGGGAGGGCCGGTGAGCAGTTCTTC
CDR3 protein: CASSFLGSGRAGEQFF

clone size: -
J gene: TRBJ2-2
D gene: -
V gene: TRBV2
CDR3 DNA: TGTGCCAGCCATTTCACCGGGGAGCTGTTTTTT
CDR3 protein: CASHFTGELFF

clone size: -
J gene: TRBJ1-1
D gene: -
V gene: TRBV4-3
CDR3 DNA: TGCGCCAGCAGTCGGACAGTGAACACTGAAGCTTTCTTT
CDR3 protein: CASSRTVNTEAFF

clone size: -
J gene: TRBJ1-5
D gene: -
V gene: TRBV7-9
CDR3 DNA: TGTGCCAGCAGCGCCAATACAGGGTTGGCGAGCAATCAGCCCCAGCATTTT
CDR3 protein: CASSANTGLASNQPQHF

clone size: -
J gene: TRBJ1-1
D gene: TRBD1
V gene: TRBV4-3
CDR3 DNA: TGCGCCAGCAGCCAAGATTCGGGGCAGGGGGCAGGGAACACTGAAGCTTTCTTT
CDR3 protein: CASSQDSGQGAGNTEAFF

clone size: -
J gene: TRBJ1-5
D gene: -
V gene: TRBV28
CDR3 DNA: TGTGCCAGCAGGAGTGCCGGTGTTAGCAATCAGCCCCAGCATTTT
CDR3 protein: CASRSAGVSNQPQHF

clone size: -
J gene: TRBJ1-6
D gene: -
V gene: TRBV30
CDR3 DNA: TGTGCCTGGAGGGCAAGGGGGAAGAGTGGTTCACCCCTCCACTTT
CDR3 protein: CAWRARGKSGSPLHF

clone size: -
J gene: TRBJ1-3
D gene: TRBD1
V gene: TRBV5-6
CDR3 DNA: TGTGCCAGCAGCTTGGCCCCGGACAGGGTGTCTGGAAACACCATATATTTT
CDR3 protein: CASSLAPDRVSGNTIYF

clone size: -
J gene: TRBJ1-3
D gene: TRBD1
V gene: TRBV7-3
CDR3 DNA: TGTGCCAGCAGCTTATATACAGGGGGATTCGGCTCTGGAAACACCATATATTTT
CDR3 protein: CASSLYTGGFGSGNTIYF

clone size: -
J gene: TRBJ2-1
D gene: TRBD1
V gene: TRBV2
CDR3 DNA: TGTGCCAGCGTGTGGGACAGGGTTAATGAGCAGTTCTTC
CDR3 protein: CASVWDRVNEQFF

clone size: -
J gene: TRBJ2-5
D gene: TRBD2
V gene: TRBV9
CDR3 DNA: TGTGCCAGCAGCCCAGGACTAGCGGAACAAGAGACCCAGTACTTC
CDR3 protein: CASSPGLAEQETQYF

clone size: -
J gene: TRBJ2-2
D gene: -
V gene: TRBV9
CDR3 DNA: TGTGCCAGCAGCGCTCGACAGATAAACACCGGGGAGCTGTTTTTT
CDR3 protein: CASSARQINTGELFF

clone size: -
J gene: TRBJ2-1
D gene: TRBD2
V gene: TRBV5-6
CDR3 DNA: TGTGCCAGCAGCTTGGGCGGGGGAATTTACAATGAGCAGTTCTTC
CDR3 protein: CASSLGGGIYNEQFF

clone size: -
J gene: TRBJ1-2
D gene: TRBD1
V gene: TRBV10-3
CDR3 DNA: TGTGCCATCAGGAACCTGGGACAGGGGAGAGGCTACACCTTC
CDR3 protein: CAIRNLGQGRGYTF

clone size: -
J gene: TRBJ2-2
D gene: -
V gene: TRBV5-1
CDR3 DNA: TGCGCCAGCAGCTTGATGCCTAGCAATTCCGGGGAGCTGTTTTTT
CDR3 protein: CASSLMPSNSGELFF

clone size: -
J gene: TRBJ2-2
D gene: TRBD2
V gene: TRBV6-4
CDR3 DNA: TGTGCCAGCACCCGACTAGCGGGACTGAACACCGGGGAGCTGTTTTTT
CDR3 protein: CASTRLAGLNTGELFF

clone size: once
J gene: TRBJ2-7
D gene: TRBD2
V gene: TRBV7-3
CDR3 DNA: TGTGCCAGCAGTTCCGGGACTAGCTCCTACGAGCAGTACTTC
CDR3 protein: CASSSGTSSYEQYF

clone size: -
J gene: TRBJ2-1
D gene: -
V gene: TRBV28
CDR3 DNA: TGTGCCAGCAGCCCGAGGAATGAGCAGTTCTTC
CDR3 protein: CASSPRNEQFF

clone size: -
J gene: TRBJ2-1
D gene: -
V gene: TRBV4-3
CDR3 DNA: TGCGCCAGCAGCCAAGATCCTCCAGGTTCTTACAATGAGCAGTTCTTC
CDR3 protein: CASSQDPPGSYNEQFF

clone size: -
J gene: TRBJ2-7
D gene: -
V gene: TRBV5-5
CDR3 DNA: TGTGCCAGCAGCTTGGGGGGGCGATACGAGCAGTACTTC
CDR3 protein: CASSLGGRYEQYF

clone size: -
J gene: TRBJ2-7
D gene: TRBD2
V gene: TRBV3-1/TRBV3-2
CDR3 DNA: TGTGCCAGCAGCCTCGCTAGCGGCACCTCCTACGAGCAGTACTTC
CDR3 protein: CASSLASGTSYEQYF

clone size: -
J gene: TRBJ2-7
D gene: TRBD1
V gene: TRBV2
CDR3 DNA: TGTGCCAGCAAGCTCGCCGGGACAGACCTGTACGAGCAGTACTTC
CDR3 protein: CASKLAGTDLYEQYF

clone size: -
J gene: TRBJ2-7
D gene: TRBD2
V gene: TRBV27
CDR3 DNA: TGTGCCAGCAGTGAAGGACTAGCGGGAGGGTACTCCTACGAGCAGTACTTC
CDR3 protein: CASSEGLAGGYSYEQYF

clone size: -
J gene: TRBJ2-1
D gene: -
V gene: TRBV6-1
CDR3 DNA: TGTGCCAGCAGTGAAGCGGGCGCCTACAATGAGCAGTTCTTC
CDR3 protein: CASSEAGAYNEQFF

clone size: -
J gene: TRBJ1-4
D gene: -
V gene: TRBV7-7
CDR3 DNA: TGTGCTAGCAGCAGCGGGCGGGGTGTCGGTGAAAAACTGTTTTTT
CDR3 protein: CASSSGRGVGEKLFF

clone size: -
J gene: TRBJ2-2
D gene: TRBD2
V gene: TRBV29-1
CDR3 DNA: TGCAGCGGAGGACTAGCGGGAGCTATGAACACCGGGGAGCTGTTTTTT
CDR3 protein: CSGGLAGAMNTGELFF

clone size: once
J gene: TRBJ1-6
D gene: -
V gene: TRBV10-3
CDR3 DNA: TGTGCCATCACCAACAACCAGGGTGCATCACCCCTCCACTTT
CDR3 protein: CAITNNQGASPLHF

clone size: -
J gene: TRBJ2-3
D gene: TRBD2
V gene: TRBV5-1
CDR3 DNA: TGCGCCAGCAGCTTGCAGTTCGCCACCCCAGTGGCGCAAAGCGGGAAGGGGACAGATACGCAGTATTTT
CDR3 protein: CASSLQFATPVAQSGKGTDTQYF

clone size: -
J gene: TRBJ2-7
D gene: TRBD1
V gene: TRBV24-1
CDR3 DNA: TGTGCCACCAGTGACCCCGGGACAGGCTCCTACGAGCAGTACTTC
CDR3 protein: CATSDPGTGSYEQYF

clone size: -
J gene: TRBJ2-3
D gene: -
V gene: TRBV3-1/TRBV3-2
CDR3 DNA: TGTGCCAGCAGCCCGGCCAGCAGCGGGCATACAGATACGCAGTATTTT
CDR3 protein: CASSPASSGHTDTQYF

clone size: -
J gene: TRBJ1-1
D gene: -
V gene: TRBV5-8
CDR3 DNA: TGTGCCAGCAGCTTGGCCTCGCCGGGTAACACTGAAGCTTTCTTT
CDR3 protein: CASSLASPGNTEAFF

clone size: -
J gene: TRBJ2-3
D gene: TRBD2
V gene: TRBV10-3
CDR3 DNA: TGTGCCATCAGATCCACTAGCGGTGGGGTTCTGGATACGCAGTATTTT
CDR3 protein: CAIRSTSGGVLDTQYF

clone size: -
J gene: TRBJ2-1
D gene: -
V gene: TRBV7-2
CDR3 DNA: TGTGCCAGCAGCTTACGTCAGGGAACCTACAATGAGCAGTTCTTC
CDR3 protein: CASSLRQGTYNEQFF

clone size: -
J gene: TRBJ2-1
D gene: TRBD2
V gene: TRBV7-3
CDR3 DNA: TGTGCCAGCAGCTTATCTCTCCTAGCGGGAGAAAGCAATGAGCAGTTCTTC
CDR3 protein: CASSLSLLAGESNEQFF

clone size: -
J gene: TRBJ2-7
D gene: -
V gene: TRBV5-1
CDR3 DNA: TGCGCCAGCCGGGATTACGACTACGAGCAGTACTTC
CDR3 protein: CASRDYDYEQYF